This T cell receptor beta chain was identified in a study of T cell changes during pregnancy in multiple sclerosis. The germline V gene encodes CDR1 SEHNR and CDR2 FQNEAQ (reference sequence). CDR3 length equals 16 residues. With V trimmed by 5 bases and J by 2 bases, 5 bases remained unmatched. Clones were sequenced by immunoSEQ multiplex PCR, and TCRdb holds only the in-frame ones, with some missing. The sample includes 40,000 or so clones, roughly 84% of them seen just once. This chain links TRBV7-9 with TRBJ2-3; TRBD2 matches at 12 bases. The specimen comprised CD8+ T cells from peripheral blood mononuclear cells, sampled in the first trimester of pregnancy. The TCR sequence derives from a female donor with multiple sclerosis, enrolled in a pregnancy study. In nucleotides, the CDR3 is TGTGCCAGCAGCCCCCGGACTAGCGGGGACACAGATACGCAGTATTTT. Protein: CASSPRTSGDTDTQYF.